This TCR beta chain is from a study of PD-1 blockade in classical Hodgkin lymphoma. The V gene end was trimmed by 2 bases and the J gene end by 7 bases; junction bases not matched to a gene: 15. The V gene's germline CDR1 is MDHEN and CDR2 SYDVKM. The CDR3 consists of 19 residues. Time point in this sample: newly diagnosed, previously untreated cHL patient sample. Points on this clone: Its antigen remains unidentified.

The data were produced by immunoSEQ multiplex PCR, yet TCRdb's version contains in-frame clones alone and is incomplete. Of around 25,000 clones in the sample, nearly 95% were seen once. Findings of the study overall: Relative to healthy donors, newly diagnosed patients reportedly had lower baseline TCR diversity, which was reported as lower still in relapsed/refractory patients.

The sample comprised peripheral blood mononuclear cells (PBMCs). V and J are TRBV28 and TRBJ2-1, with TRBD1 matching over 12 bases. This sequence originates from a human donor with classical Hodgkin lymphoma. The CDR3 is CASSLGYSKAGQGANEQFF. DNA for the CDR3: TGTGCCAGCAGTTTAGGTTACTCCAAGGCGGGACAGGGGGCAAATGAGCAGTTCTTC.